This record looks at one T cell receptor beta chain sequence and its context. Antigen unknown. V was cut by 1 base and J by 9 bases, with 13 bases left in between. The CDR3 runs 14 residues. Germline values: CDR1 DFQATT, CDR2 SNEGSKA (reference sequence). Genomic DNA acted as the template from which TCR beta VDJ combination and CDR3 sequence profiling were carried out. MiXCR, applied by TCRdb to the reads, yields one record per CDR3 protein. This sample carries roughly 17,000 distinct CDR3 sequences, around two fifths of them seen once, and the ten largest clones take around 85%. The data originate from a study of CD8+CD57+ T cells in acquired aplastic anemia. General study findings and limits: CD8+CD57+ cells (from patients) displayed lower diversity than the total CD4+ and CD8+ pools did.

Sequencing involved patients with CD8+CD57+ cell expansion previously shown by flow cytometry. Likewise sequenced, in a sixth of the 12 patients, were the CD8+CD57+ effector memory cells. Patients had not yet gotten any therapy when their blood was taken for sampling. Sequencing was done on a sample of CD8+CD57+ T cells sorted from PBMCs. The subset: bead-enriched CD8+CD57+ effector memory T cells from SAA patients. The clonotype comes from a human donor with aplastic anemia. This chain joins TRBV20-1 and TRBJ1-6, with unresolved D. The CDR3 sequence is CSARGGDGGSPLHF. CDR3 in DNA: TGCAGTGCTAGAGGAGGAGACGGTGGTTCACCCCTCCACTTT.